This T cell receptor beta chain originates from a study of T cell changes during pregnancy in multiple sclerosis. Germline CDR1 and CDR2: GTSNPN and SVGIG (reference sequence). Deletions cut 1 base from V and 7 bases from J, with 11 bases between. The CDR3 consists of 13 residues. TCRdb's table, derived via immunoSEQ multiplex PCR, lists solely in-frame clones and lacks some. The table includes tens of thousands of clones, roughly 94% detected once. Sample: CD4+ T cells from peripheral blood mononuclear cells, taken in the first trimester of pregnancy. The chain couples TRBV30 to TRBJ1-3; possible D gene TRBD1, 5 bases. This TCR was recovered from a female donor with multiple sclerosis, enrolled in a pregnancy study. The DNA of the CDR3 is TGTGCCTGGAGTGGGGCCAGGGTTAACACCATATATTTT. It codes for CAWSGARVNTIYF.